This T cell receptor beta chain was recovered during a study of identical twins listed by TCRdb under 2016. Background for the entire study: To test whether fetal clonotypes persist, the study used deep sequencing on TCR alpha and beta repertoires from monozygotic twins, unrelated adults of various ages, and cord blood. To rule out contamination, replicate twin experiments were performed at different times with different library preparation protocols.

In the case of this clonotype: The antigen it binds to is not known. No much larger clonotype is one base removed from it; base qualities were not supplied.

Study-wide conclusions, independent of this receptor: Out-of-frame TCR alpha sequences shared between twins showed an excess of low generation-probability sequences compared with coincidental sharing between unrelated individuals. Zero-insertion analyses could be partly confounded by invariant T cells such as MAIT and iNKT, though diverse VJ usage argued against such confounding for most clonotypes. Out-of-frame TCR alpha sharing in monozygotic twins was systematically underestimated by recombination models, whereas sharing between unrelated individuals was in agreement with the recombination models. A weaker excess of twin sharing was found in beta out-of-frame sequences because the signal-to-noise ratio was lowered by fewer shared sequences. Abundant cord blood beta clonotypes had fewer insertions, young adult naive repertoires showed a similar but weaker trend, and memory repertoires showed no such trend. Conclusions relied on cross-sectional statistical analysis, since the same donors could not be followed over many years.

Every donor in the study was a healthy Caucasian. Three pairs of female monozygotic twins, all aged roughly 18 to 29 years, made up the twin cohort. Peripheral blood mononuclear cells were used as the source from which RNA for TCR libraries was isolated. The germline V gene provides CDR1 SGHVS and CDR2 FQNEAQ. V is trimmed back by 5 bases and J by 7 bases, and the junction contains 9 bases that no gene match accounts for. Taken from cysteine to phenylalanine, the CDR3 has 14 residues. The kept DNA is CDR3 alone, 42 bases in frame from the first base. The library relied on 5' RACE. Reads for this sample came from an Illumina HiSeq 2000. A universal primer binding site was added through template switching, and the final cDNA carried a unique molecular identifier so that TCR cDNA molecules could be counted accurately. Specific primers in the conserved constant-segment region were used to synthesize first-strand cDNA for the TCR alpha and beta chains. To control for contamination, every cDNA library was double barcoded, receiving both a SMART-Mk sample barcode and Illumina barcodes. TruSeq adapter sequences, together with Illumina sample barcodes, were added in two successive PCR steps. The Illumina HiSeq platform was used with custom primers to sequence TCR alpha and beta cDNA libraries. Under the source paper's analysis protocol: MiGEC processed the raw reads to extract unique molecular identifiers, while MiXCR was used to determine the CDR3 positions. Recombination models were inferred per individual with the repgenHMM and IGoR tools using an EM algorithm. Shared clonotypes were analyzed with the tcR package in R, and sharing was normalized by the product of cloneset sizes. Out-of-frame nonproductive sequences were analyzed to study raw recombination free of thymic and clonal selection effects. TCRdb's own reprocessing of the public reads used fastp at Q25 and MiXCR and kept productive beta chains. Every distinct CDR3 protein forms one entry, paired with its most common genes and DNA. The V and J calls and clone size are TCRdb's, not the authors'. The sample has approximately 680,000 distinct CDR3 sequences on record, 7% to 7.5% of them singletons. In total, the top ten clones hold 1.5% to 2% of the sample.

The data also belong to a second study, concerning yellow fever vaccine responses in identical twins. The second study's paper adds: According to the authors, in identical twins the way T cells responded to vaccination appeared partly convergent and partly personalized. Focusing on identical twins, the study followed the T cell clones that responded to the vaccine, and did so with precision.

The chain is encoded by TRBV7-8 joined to TRBJ1-1, with TRBD1 matching 8 junction bases. This TCR was recovered from a woman aged 18-29 years in good health. Input material: PBMCs. CDR3 sequence: CASSPGQAGGEAFF. The bases read TGTGCCAGCAGCCCGGGACAGGCGGGGGGTGAAGCTTTCTTT.